Below are 19 T cell receptor beta chains sequenced from a single sample in a study of OX40 agonist ivuxolimab in advanced cancers. The library was obtained by the immunoSEQ multiplex PCR assay. The immuneACCESS repertoire file appears here via TCRdb, limited to in-frame rearrangements. These files lack a portion of the clones; in checked studies, under half of the deficit traces to unresolved V genes, and the cause of the others is not known. The sample data list approximately 31,000 clones, and roughly 90% of these were observed just once. The top ten hold 0.92% of the sample. This specimen was CD4+ or CD8+ T cells sorted from blood, taken in a trial of the OX40 agonist ivuxolimab. The receptors derive from an adult with an advanced solid tumor such as melanoma, head and neck, liver or kidney cancer.

The rearrangement links TRBV7-6 to TRBJ2-3; a weak D match, TRBD2 (6 bases). Germline CDR1 and CDR2: SGHVS and FNYEAQ. The CDR3 is made up of 15 amino acids. V dropped 1 base and J dropped 2 bases, with 10 bases sitting between them. The CDR3 DNA reads as TGTGCCAGCAGCTTAGGGCCGGGAGCCACAGATACGCAGTATTTT. Protein product: CASSLGPGATDTQYF. Based on the CDR3 plus reference TRBV7-6 and TRBJ2-3, the full variable domain is GAGVSQSPRYKVTKRGQDVALRCDPISGHVSLYWYRQALGQGPEFLTYFNYEAQQDKSGLPNDRFSAERPEGSISTLTIQRTEQRDSAMYRCASSLGPGATDTQYFGPGTRLTVL.

This rearrangement joins TRBV2 to TRBJ1-6; 7 bases match TRBD1. In germline, CDR1 is SNHLY, CDR2 FYNNEI. Trimming removed 2 bases from V and 7 bases from J; junction bases left unmatched: 8. The CDR3 runs to 16 residues. The CDR3 DNA is TGTGCCAGCAGTGAACGGGAGACAGGGCGAAATTCACCCCTCCACTTT. Its translation is CASSERETGRNSPLHF.

The CDR3 sequence: CASSSRDTPTYEQYF. The DNA of the CDR3 is TGTGCCAGTAGTTCCCGGGACACCCCGACCTACGAGCAGTACTTC. The gene calls are TRBV19 and TRBJ2-7; weak D call: TRBD1 (6 bases). Trimming took 5 bases from V and 2 from J, leaving 16 bases between them. CDR1 and CDR2 from the germline V gene are LNHDA and SQIVND (reference sequence). The CDR3 totals 15 residues.

The chain carries TRBV19 and TRBJ2-2; 7 nucleotides agree with TRBD2. Trimming took 7 bases from V and 0 from J; bases not matched to a gene: 5. Per the germline V gene, CDR1 is LNHDA and CDR2 is SQIVND (reference sequence). The CDR3 contains 15 residues. This CDR3 is CASKETSANTGELFF. The DNA for the CDR3 is TGTGCCAGTAAGGAAACTAGCGCGAACACCGGGGAGCTGTTTTTT.

The rearrangement joins TRBV30 to TRBJ1-1, with D hard to call. The CDR3 is 13 amino acids. Trimming took 2 bases from V and 2 from J, leaving 9 bases between them. Germline loops: CDR1 GTSNPN, CDR2 SVGIG (reference sequence). CDR3 in DNA: TGTGCCTGGAGTTTACAGCATAACACTGAAGCTTTCTTT. Its protein is CAWSLQHNTEAFF.

This chain uses TRBV28 with TRBJ2-2; D is unresolved. Looked up from germline, CDR1 is MDHEN and CDR2 is SYDVKM. V was trimmed by 7 bases and J by 0 bases, leaving 15 bases between them. The CDR3 sequence is 16 residues long. CDR3 in amino acids: CASTIWTVTNTGELFF. CDR3 nucleotides: TGTGCCAGCACCATCTGGACGGTGACGAACACCGGGGAGCTGTTTTTT. Combining the CDR3 with reference TRBV28 and TRBJ2-2 gives the whole variable domain DVKVTQSSRYLVKRTGEKVFLECVQDMDHENMFWYRQDPGLGLRLIYFSYDVKMKEKGDIPEGYSVSREKKERFSLILESASTNQTSMYLCASTIWTVTNTGELFFGEGSRLTVL.

This clone was recorded once. The chain is built from TRBV5-4 and TRBJ2-3; D not certain. Germline CDR1 SGHNT, CDR2 YYREEE (reference sequence). V was cut by 3 bases and J by 6 bases, with 11 bases left in between. CDR3 size: 13 residues. As DNA, the CDR3 is TGTGCCAGCAGCTCTCGGTCCGCGGATACGCAGTATTTT. It specifies CASSSRSADTQYF. Full variable domain (outside the CDR3, taken from reference TRBV5-4 and TRBJ2-3): ETGVTQSPTHLIKTRGQQVTLRCSSQSGHNTVSWYQQALGQGPQFIFQYYREEENGRGNFPPRFSGLQFPNYSSELNVNALELDDSALYLCASSSRSADTQYFGPGTRLTVL.

The chain recombines TRBV15 with TRBJ2-5; possible D gene TRBD2, 6 bases. The CDR3 covers 17 residues. V dropped 0 bases and J dropped 2 bases, with 16 bases sitting between them. CDR1 is LNHNV and CDR2 is YYDKDF in the germline V gene (reference sequence). The CDR3 is CATSRDRGGLLQETQYF. The DNA for the CDR3 is TGTGCCACCAGCAGAGATCGGGGAGGCCTACTTCAAGAGACCCAGTACTTC.

This chain links TRBV6-5 with TRBJ2-1; D possibly corresponds to TRBD2 (6 bases). The V gene's germline CDR1 is MNHEY and CDR2 SVGAGI. V was pared by 5 bases and J by 5 bases, with 16 bases between. The CDR3 spans 15 residues. The CDR3: CASSNGRPGNNEQFF. Here the CDR3 DNA reads TGTGCCAGCAGTAACGGGAGACCGGGTAACAATGAGCAGTTCTTC.

V is TRBV7-7 and J is TRBJ2-1; 10 bases map to TRBD1. The CDR3 covers 17 residues. After removal of 5 bases from V and 10 bases from J, the junction contained 17 bases not matched to a gene. From germline, CDR1 is SSHAT and CDR2 FNYEAQ (reference sequence). In nucleotides, the CDR3 is TGTGCCAGCAGCCCCGATATATTGAGACAGGGGGCAGGAGAGCAGTTCTTC. It is translated as CASSPDILRQGAGEQFF.

The V call is TRBV18, the J call TRBJ2-2; 9 bases match TRBD2. V was pared by 8 bases and J by 0 bases, with 19 bases of the junction left unmatched. From germline, CDR1 is KGHSH and CDR2 LQKENI. This CDR3 spans 20 amino acids. Here the CDR3 reads CASRPLPVSASGANTGELFF. CDR3 nucleotides: TGTGCCAGCCGACCCCTCCCCGTTTCGGCTAGCGGGGCGAACACCGGGGAGCTGTTTTTT.

A single count supports this clone. The chain is built from TRBV18 and TRBJ1-3, with a weak D call TRBD1 (6 bases). V was pared by 4 bases and J by 2 bases, with 6 bases between. This CDR3 spans 13 amino acids. Germline V CDR1 and CDR2: KGHSH, LQKENI. In nucleotides, the CDR3 is TGTGCCAGCTCACAGGGGGCTGGAAACACCATATATTTT. This codes for CASSQGAGNTIYF.

This clone came up a few times. The gene calls are TRBV4-3 and TRBJ1-5; no firm D call. Germline V gene sequence: CDR1 LGHNA, CDR2 YSLEER. The CDR3 has 13 residues. V dropped 0 bases and J dropped 6 bases, with 6 bases sitting between them. The CDR3 DNA reads as TGCGCCAGCAGCCAAGATCTGGGTCAGCCCCAGCATTTT. Translation: CASSQDLGQPQHF.

This clone has only a few counts. The chain combines TRBV10-3 with TRBJ2-4, with 8 bases matching TRBD1. Germline lookup yields CDR1 ENHRY and CDR2 SYGVKD. Trimming took 10 bases from V and 3 from J; bases not matched to a gene: 5. The CDR3 has 13 residues. CDR3 amino acids: CASQGAFKNIQYF. CDR3 in DNA: TGTGCCAGCCAGGGGGCCTTCAAAAACATTCAGTACTTC.

The gene calls are TRBV5-1 and TRBJ1-6, with D tentatively TRBD1 (6 bases). The CDR3 is made up of 16 amino acids. The germline V gene encodes CDR1 SGHRS and CDR2 YFSETQ. The V end was cut by 4 bases, the J end by 1 base, with 12 bases between. This CDR3 is CASSRSTGSYNSPLHF. As DNA, the CDR3 is TGCGCCAGCAGCCGCTCGACAGGATCCTATAATTCACCCCTCCACTTT. Together with reference TRBV5-1 and TRBJ1-6, the CDR3 gives the full variable domain: KAGVTQTPRYLIKTRGQQVTLSCSPISGHRSVSWYQQTPGQGLQFLFEYFSETQRNKGNFPGRFSGRQFSNSRSEMNVSTLELGDSALYLCASSRSTGSYNSPLHFGNGTRLTVT.

CDR3 sequence reads: CASSQDQTSGLVYEQYF. The CDR3 DNA sequence: TGCGCCAGCAGCCAAGATCAAACCTCAGGGTTGGTCTACGAGCAGTACTTC. This chain links TRBV4-1 with TRBJ2-7; perhaps TRBD1 as D (5 bases). Per the germline V gene, CDR1 is MGHRA and CDR2 is YSYEKL. V was clipped by 0 bases and J by 3 bases, with 18 bases between them. This CDR3 spans 17 amino acids.

DNA of the CDR3: TGTGCCAGCAGCCGGAGGGTTGACACTGAAGCTTTCTTT. Its protein is CASSRRVDTEAFF. The gene calls are TRBV7-2 and TRBJ1-1; no firm D call. The CDR3 totals 13 residues. Germline CDR1 reads SGHTA; CDR2 reads FQGNSA. V shed 5 bases and J shed 3 bases, with 10 bases lying between them.

Only a few counts were recorded for this clone. V is TRBV5-6 and J is TRBJ1-2; 7 positions match TRBD1. The CDR3 is made up of 13 amino acids. The ends lost 3 bases at V and 8 bases at J; junction bases unmatched: 7. The V gene's germline CDR1 is SGHDT and CDR2 YYEEEE. In nucleotides, the CDR3 is TGTGCCAGCAGCTCTCCCGACAGGGAGGGCTACACCTTC. This sequence encodes CASSSPDREGYTF. Together with reference TRBV5-6 and TRBJ1-2, the CDR3 gives the full variable domain: DAGVTQSPTHLIKTRGQQVTLRCSPKSGHDTVSWYQQALGQGPQFIFQYYEEEERQRGNFPDRFSGHQFPNYSSELNVNALLLGDSALYLCASSSPDREGYTFGSGTRLTVV.

This chain connects TRBV19 to TRBJ1-5; the D gene is possibly TRBD1 (5 bases). V was pared by 6 bases and J by 7 bases, with 10 bases between. CDR1 is LNHDA, CDR2 SQIVND, per germline (reference sequence). The CDR3 consists of 12 residues. The CDR3 is CASRGAGQPQHF. For the CDR3, the DNA is TGTGCCAGTAGAGGGGCAGGCCAGCCCCAGCATTTT.